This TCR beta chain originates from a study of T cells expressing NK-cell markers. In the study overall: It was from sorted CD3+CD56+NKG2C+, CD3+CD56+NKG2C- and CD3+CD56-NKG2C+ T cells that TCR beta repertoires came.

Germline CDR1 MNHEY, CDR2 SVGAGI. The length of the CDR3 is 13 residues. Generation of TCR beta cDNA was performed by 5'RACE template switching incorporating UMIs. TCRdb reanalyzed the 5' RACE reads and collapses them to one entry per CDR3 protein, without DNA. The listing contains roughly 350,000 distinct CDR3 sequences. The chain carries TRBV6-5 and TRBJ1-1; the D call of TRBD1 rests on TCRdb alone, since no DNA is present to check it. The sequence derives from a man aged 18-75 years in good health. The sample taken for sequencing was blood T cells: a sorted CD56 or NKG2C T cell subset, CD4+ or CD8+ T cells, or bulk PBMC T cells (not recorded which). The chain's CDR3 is CASSYSGQGGVFF.